The clone carrying this TCR beta chain has only one observation. This sample was included in a study of T cell repertoires in ileal Crohn's disease. Turning to the study itself: All patients had surgery for stricturing (about 60%) or penetrating (around 39%) disease.

The CDR3 consists of 14 residues. The ends were cut back, 1 base at V and 3 bases at J, with 10 bases in the middle. Looked up from germline, CDR1 is SGHTA and CDR2 is FQGNSA. Produced via immunoSEQ multiplex PCR; TCRdb's table is partial and in-frame only. The table has around 16,000 clones, under 95% seen once; the top ten hold roughly 3.4%. The origin of this receptor is an adult with Crohn's disease. The sequenced sample consisted of ileal tissue. The chain links TRBV7-2 to TRBJ2-7, with D possibly being TRBD2 (5 bases). CDR3 protein: CASSLGGSRYEQYF. Written as DNA, the CDR3 is TGTGCCAGCAGCTTAGGAGGGTCTCGCTACGAGCAGTACTTC.